This TCR beta chain originates from a study of CD8 T cells in ankylosing spondylitis. Each CDR3 protein is one row after TCRdb ran MiXCR on the 5' RACE reads. The sample consists of roughly 300,000 distinct CDR3 sequences, 7.5% to 9% of them appearing once. Regarding the study as a whole: Blood of patients with ankylosing spondylitis appeared to be characterized by a TCR beta motif of roughly eight highly homologous variants.

Of note for this clonotype: Its antigen is still unknown.

In germline, CDR1 is SGHTA, CDR2 FQGNSA. The V end was cut by 4 bases, the J end by 2 bases, with 11 bases between. The CDR3 has 14 residues. The sequencing input was blood, either unsorted or a sorted T cell fraction (not recorded which). This chain joins TRBV7-2 and TRBJ2-5; maybe TRBD2 (5 bases). This TCR was sampled from a male donor with ankylosing spondylitis. CDR3: CASSSAATQETQYF. CDR3 DNA sequence: TGTGCCAGCAGCTCAGCGGCCACACAAGAGACCCAGTACTTC.